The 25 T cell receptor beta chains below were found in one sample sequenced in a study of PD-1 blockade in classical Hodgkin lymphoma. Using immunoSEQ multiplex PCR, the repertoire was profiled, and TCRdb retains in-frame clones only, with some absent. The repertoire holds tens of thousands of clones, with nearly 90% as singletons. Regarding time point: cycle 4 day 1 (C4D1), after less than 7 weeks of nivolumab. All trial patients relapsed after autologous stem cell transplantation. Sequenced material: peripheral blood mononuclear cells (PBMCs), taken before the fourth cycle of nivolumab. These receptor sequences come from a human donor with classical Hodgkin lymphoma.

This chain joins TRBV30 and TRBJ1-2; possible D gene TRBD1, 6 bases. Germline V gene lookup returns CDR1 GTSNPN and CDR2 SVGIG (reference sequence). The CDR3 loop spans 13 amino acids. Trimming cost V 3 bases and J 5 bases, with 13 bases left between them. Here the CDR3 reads CAWSLTGQYGYTF. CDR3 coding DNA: TGTGCCTGGAGCTTAACAGGGCAGTATGGCTACACCTTC.

The CDR3 DNA follows: TGTGCCAGCAGCCAAGTAATCGGGACAGGGAAAGAAAAACTGTTTTTT. Translated: CASSQVIGTGKEKLFF. J is TRBJ1-4 and V is TRBV14, with TRBD1 identical over 9 bases. Germline trimming cut 1 base from V and 8 bases from J; bases unmatched to any gene: 8. CDR1 and CDR2 (germline): SGHDN, FVKESK. The CDR3 extends over 16 amino acids. The full variable domain, in which reference TRBV14 and TRBJ1-4 provide the parts outside the CDR3, is EAGVTQFPSHSVIEKGQTVTLRCDPISGHDNLYWYRRVMGKEIKFLLHFVKESKQDESGMPNNRFLAERTGGTYSTLKVQPAELEDSGVYFCASSQVIGTGKEKLFFGSGTQLSVL.

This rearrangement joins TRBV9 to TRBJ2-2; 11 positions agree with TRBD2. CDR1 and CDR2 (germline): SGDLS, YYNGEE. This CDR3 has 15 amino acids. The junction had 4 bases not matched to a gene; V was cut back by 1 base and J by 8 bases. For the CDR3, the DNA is TGTGCCAGCAGCGTAAGACTAGCGGGGAAGGGGGAGCTGTTTTTT. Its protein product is CASSVRLAGKGELFF.

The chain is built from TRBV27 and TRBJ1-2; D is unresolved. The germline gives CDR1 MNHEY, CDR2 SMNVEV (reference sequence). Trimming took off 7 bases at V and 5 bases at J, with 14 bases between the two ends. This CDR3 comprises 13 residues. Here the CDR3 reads CASTSVGRYGYTF. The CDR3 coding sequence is TGTGCCAGCACCTCGGTCGGGCGATATGGCTACACCTTC.

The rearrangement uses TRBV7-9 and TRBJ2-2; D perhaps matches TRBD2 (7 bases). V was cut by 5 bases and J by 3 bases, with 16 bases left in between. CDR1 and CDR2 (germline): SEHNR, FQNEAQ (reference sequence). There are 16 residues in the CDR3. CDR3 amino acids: CASSKSGGADTGELFF. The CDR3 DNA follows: TGTGCCAGCAGCAAGTCTGGGGGGGCTGACACCGGGGAGCTGTTTTTT.

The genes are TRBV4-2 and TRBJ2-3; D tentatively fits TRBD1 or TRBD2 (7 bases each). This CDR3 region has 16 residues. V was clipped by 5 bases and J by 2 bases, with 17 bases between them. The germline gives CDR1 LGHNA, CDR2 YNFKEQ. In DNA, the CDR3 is TGTGCCAGCAGCTTGGGGAGGGACAGTTCCACAGATACGCAGTATTTT. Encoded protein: CASSLGRDSSTDTQYF.

CDR3 nucleotide sequence: TGCGCCAGCAGCTTGGAGGGGACAGGGTTGGACACTGAAGCTTTCTTT. Amino acid sequence: CASSLEGTGLDTEAFF. This chain connects TRBV5-1 to TRBJ1-1; 9 nucleotides agree with TRBD1. CDR3 length equals 16 residues. The germline CDR1 and CDR2 sequences are SGHRS and YFSETQ. Trimming cost V 0 bases and J 3 bases; bases outside gene matches: 6.

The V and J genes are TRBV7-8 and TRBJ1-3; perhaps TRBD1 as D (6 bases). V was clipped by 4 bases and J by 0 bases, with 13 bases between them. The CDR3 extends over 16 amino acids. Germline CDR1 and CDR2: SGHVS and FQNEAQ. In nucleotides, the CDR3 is TGTGCCAGCAGCTCGGGGGCAGTTAGCTCTGGAAACACCATATATTTT. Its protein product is CASSSGAVSSGNTIYF.

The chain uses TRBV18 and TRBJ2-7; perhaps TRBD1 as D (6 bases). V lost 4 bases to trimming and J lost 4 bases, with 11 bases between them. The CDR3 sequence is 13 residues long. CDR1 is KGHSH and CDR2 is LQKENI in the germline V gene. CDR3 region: CASSRQQGYEQYF. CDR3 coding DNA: TGTGCCAGCTCACGGCAACAGGGTTACGAGCAGTACTTC.

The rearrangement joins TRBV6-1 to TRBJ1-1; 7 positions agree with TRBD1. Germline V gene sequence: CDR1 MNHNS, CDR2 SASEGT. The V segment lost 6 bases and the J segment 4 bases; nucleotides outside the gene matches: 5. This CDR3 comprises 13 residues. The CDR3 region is CASSVTGATEAFF. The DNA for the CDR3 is TGTGCCAGCAGCGTAACAGGGGCCACTGAAGCTTTCTTT.

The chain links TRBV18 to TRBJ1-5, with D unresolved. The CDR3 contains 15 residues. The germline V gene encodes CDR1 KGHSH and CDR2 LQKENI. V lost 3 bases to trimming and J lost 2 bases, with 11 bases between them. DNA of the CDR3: TGTGCCAGCTCACCGGCCCTAGGCGGCAATCAGCCCCAGCATTTT. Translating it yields CASSPALGGNQPQHF.

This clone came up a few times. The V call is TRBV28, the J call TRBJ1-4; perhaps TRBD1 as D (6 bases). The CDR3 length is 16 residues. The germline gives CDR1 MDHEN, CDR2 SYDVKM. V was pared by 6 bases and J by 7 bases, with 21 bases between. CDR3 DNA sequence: TGTGCCAGCAGCCTCCTCCCGGGTAGGGGGGCTGAAAAACTGTTTTTT. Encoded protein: CASSLLPGRGAEKLFF.

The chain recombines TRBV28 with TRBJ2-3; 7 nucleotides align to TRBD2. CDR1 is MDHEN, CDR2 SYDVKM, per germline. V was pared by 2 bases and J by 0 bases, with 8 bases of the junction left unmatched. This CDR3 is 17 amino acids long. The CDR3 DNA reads TGTGCCAGCAGTTTAAGTCTAGCGGCCTATAGCACAGATACGCAGTATTTT. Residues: CASSLSLAAYSTDTQYF.

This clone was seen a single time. This CDR3 reads CSAQVGGGYGYTF. For the CDR3, the DNA is TGCAGCGCCCAGGTCGGCGGCGGCTATGGCTACACCTTC. The chain carries TRBV29-1 and TRBJ1-2, with D unclear. This CDR3 is built from 13 residues. Germline CDR1 SQVTM, CDR2 ANQGSEA. Trimming shortened V by 7 bases and J by 4 bases, and 16 bases separated the two germline ends.

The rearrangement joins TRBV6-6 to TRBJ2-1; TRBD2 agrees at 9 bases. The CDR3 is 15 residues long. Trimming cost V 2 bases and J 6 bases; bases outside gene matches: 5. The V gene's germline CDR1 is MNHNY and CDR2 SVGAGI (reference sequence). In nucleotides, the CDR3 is TGTGCCAGCAGTTACGACCTAGCGGGGTCCAATGAGCAGTTCTTC. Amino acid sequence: CASSYDLAGSNEQFF.

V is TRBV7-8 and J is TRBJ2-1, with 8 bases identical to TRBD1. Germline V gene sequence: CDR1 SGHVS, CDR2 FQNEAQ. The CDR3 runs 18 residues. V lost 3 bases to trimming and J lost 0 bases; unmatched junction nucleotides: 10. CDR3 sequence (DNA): TGTGCCAGCAGCTTGCTCGACGGACAGGGATACTCCTACAATGAGCAGTTCTTC. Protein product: CASSLLDGQGYSYNEQFF. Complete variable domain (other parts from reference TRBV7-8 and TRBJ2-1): GAGVSQSPRYKVAKRGQDVALRCDPISGHVSLFWYQQALGQGPEFLTYFQNEAQLDKSGLPSDRFFAERPEGSVSTLKIQRTQQEDSAVYLCASSLLDGQGYSYNEQFFGPGTRLTVL.

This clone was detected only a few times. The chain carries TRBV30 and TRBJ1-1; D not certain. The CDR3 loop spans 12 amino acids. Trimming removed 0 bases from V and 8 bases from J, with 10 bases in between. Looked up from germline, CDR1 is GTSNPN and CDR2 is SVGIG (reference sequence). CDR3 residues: CAWSVNPGEAFF. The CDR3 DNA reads TGTGCCTGGAGTGTTAATCCCGGAGAAGCTTTCTTT.

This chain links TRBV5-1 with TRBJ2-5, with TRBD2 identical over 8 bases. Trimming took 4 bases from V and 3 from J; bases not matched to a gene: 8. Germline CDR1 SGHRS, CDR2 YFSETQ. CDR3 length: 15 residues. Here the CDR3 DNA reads TGCGCCAGCAGCCCGATCCGGGGGGGCGAAGAGACCCAGTACTTC. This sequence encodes CASSPIRGGEETQYF.

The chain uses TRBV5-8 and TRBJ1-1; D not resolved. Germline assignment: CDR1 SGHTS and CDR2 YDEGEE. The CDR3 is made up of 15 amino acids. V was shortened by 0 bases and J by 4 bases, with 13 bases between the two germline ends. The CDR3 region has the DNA TGTGCCAGCAGCTTGGTTGGAACAACGATCACTGAAGCTTTCTTT. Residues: CASSLVGTTITEAFF.

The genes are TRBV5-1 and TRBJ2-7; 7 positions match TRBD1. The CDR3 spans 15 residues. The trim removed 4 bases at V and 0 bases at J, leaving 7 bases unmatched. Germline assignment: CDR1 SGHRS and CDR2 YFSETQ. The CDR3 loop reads CASSAPGQLSYEQYF. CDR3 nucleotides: TGCGCCAGCAGCGCTCCGGGACAGCTCTCCTACGAGCAGTACTTC.

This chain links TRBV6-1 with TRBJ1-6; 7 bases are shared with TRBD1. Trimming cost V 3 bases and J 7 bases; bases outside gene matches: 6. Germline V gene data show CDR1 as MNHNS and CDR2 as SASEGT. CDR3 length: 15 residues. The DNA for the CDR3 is TGTGCCAGCAGTGATATAGGGGGCGACAATTCACCCCTCCACTTT. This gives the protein CASSDIGGDNSPLHF.

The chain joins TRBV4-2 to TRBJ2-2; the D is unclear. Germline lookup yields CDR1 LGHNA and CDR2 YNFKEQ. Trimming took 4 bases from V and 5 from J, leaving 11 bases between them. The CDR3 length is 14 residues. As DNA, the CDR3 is TGTGCCAGCAGCCCGGTCAGGAGTACCGGGGAGCTGTTTTTT. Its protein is CASSPVRSTGELFF.

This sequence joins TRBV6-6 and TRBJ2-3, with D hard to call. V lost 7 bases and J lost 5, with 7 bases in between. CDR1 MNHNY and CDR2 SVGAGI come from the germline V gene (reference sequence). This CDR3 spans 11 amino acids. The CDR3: CASKLQDTQYF. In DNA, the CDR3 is TGTGCCAGCAAACTCCAAGATACGCAGTATTTT.

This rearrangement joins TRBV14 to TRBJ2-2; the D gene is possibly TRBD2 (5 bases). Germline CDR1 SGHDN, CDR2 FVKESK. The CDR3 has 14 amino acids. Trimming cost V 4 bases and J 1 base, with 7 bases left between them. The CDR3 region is CASSPGRNTGELFF. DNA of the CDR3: TGTGCCAGCAGCCCGGGAAGGAACACCGGGGAGCTGTTTTTT.

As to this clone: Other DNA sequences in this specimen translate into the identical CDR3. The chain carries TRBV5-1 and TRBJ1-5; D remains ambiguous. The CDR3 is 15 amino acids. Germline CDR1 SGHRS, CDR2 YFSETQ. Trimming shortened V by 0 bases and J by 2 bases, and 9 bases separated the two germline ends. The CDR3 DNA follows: TGCGCCAGCAGCTTGGAGGGTCGCGGCAATCAGCCCCAGCATTTT. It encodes CASSLEGRGNQPQHF.